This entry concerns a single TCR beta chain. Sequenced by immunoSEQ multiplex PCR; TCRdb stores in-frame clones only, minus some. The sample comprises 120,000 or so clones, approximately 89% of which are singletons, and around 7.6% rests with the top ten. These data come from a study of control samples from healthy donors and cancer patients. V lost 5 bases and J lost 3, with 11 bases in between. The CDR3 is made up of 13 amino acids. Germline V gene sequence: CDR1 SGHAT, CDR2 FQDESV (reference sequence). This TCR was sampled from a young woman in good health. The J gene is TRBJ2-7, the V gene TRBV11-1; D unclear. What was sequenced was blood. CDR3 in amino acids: CASSPSAVYEQYF. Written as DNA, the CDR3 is TGTGCCAGCAGCCCCTCCGCGGTCTACGAGCAGTACTTC. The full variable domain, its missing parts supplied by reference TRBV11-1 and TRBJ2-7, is EAEVAQSPRYKITEKSQAVAFWCDPISGHATLYWYRQILGQGPELLVQFQDESVVDDSQLPKDRFSAERLKGVDSTLKIQPAELGDSAMYLCASSPSAVYEQYFGPGTRLTVT.